This TCR beta chain was obtained from a study of cytomegalovirus exposure and HLA in healthy donors. Primers: 60 Vbeta forward and 13 Jbeta reverse. Profiled with immunoSEQ multiplex PCR; TCRdb holds only in-frame clones, not every one. The sample includes more than 80,000 clones, about 72% of them seen just once. The CDR3 length is 13 residues. Germline V lookup: CDR1 SQVTM, CDR2 ANQGSEA. V lost 7 bases and J lost 7; bases outside the gene matches: 5. This chain links TRBV29-1 with TRBJ2-1; 12 bases align to TRBD2. The sample comprised PBMCs. This receptor was identified in a woman aged 60-75 years in good health and CMV-seropositive. The CDR3 bases are TGCAGCGGACTAGCGGGAGTATTTAATGAGCAGTTCTTC. This encodes CSGLAGVFNEQFF.